The 22 T cell receptor beta chains below come from one sample, sequenced in a study of blood T cell repertoires in COVID-19 (dated by TCRdb to 2020 to 2022). Libraries were prepared through the immunoSEQ multiplex PCR assay. TCRdb stores this immuneACCESS table with in-frame sequences only. Part of the clones is absent; in the studies checked, under half of the shortfall reflects unresolved V genes, and no reason is known for the rest. The sample table lists under 200,000 clones, about 85% of them with a count of one. Nearly 8% of the sample lies in the top ten. The specimen was PBMCs or T cells enriched from blood (not recorded which). Source of these receptors: a woman in her forties or fifties who had recovered from COVID-19.

V is TRBV7-9 and J is TRBJ1-6; perhaps TRBD1 as D (5 bases). This CDR3 spans 15 amino acids. V was cut by 6 bases and J by 7 bases, with 16 bases left in between. Per germline, CDR1 SEHNR and CDR2 FQNEAQ (reference sequence). The CDR3 loop is CASSRGNIRNSPLHF. The CDR3 region has the DNA TGTGCCAGCAGTCGGGGGAACATTCGGAATTCACCCCTCCACTTT.

V is TRBV4-1 and J is TRBJ1-1, with D possibly matching TRBD1 (5 bases). Deletions cut 4 bases from V and 4 bases from J, with 16 bases between. Germline V gene data show CDR1 as MGHRA and CDR2 as YSYEKL. This CDR3 has 15 residues. The CDR3 DNA follows: TGCGCCAGCAGCCCCCTGACAGAAGTGGGCACTGAAGCTTTCTTT. It yields the protein CASSPLTEVGTEAFF.

This sequence joins TRBV7-8 and TRBJ2-2; 8 bases match TRBD1. Trimming cost V 2 bases and J 5 bases; bases outside gene matches: 7. The CDR3 contains 16 residues. Germline loops: CDR1 SGHVS, CDR2 FQNEAQ. For the CDR3, the DNA is TGTGCCAGCAGCTTAAGGGCGGGACAGGTGACCGGGGAGCTGTTTTTT. The encoded protein is CASSLRAGQVTGELFF.

This chain connects TRBV7-8 to TRBJ1-6; D possibly corresponds to TRBD1 (6 bases). Trimming left V 5 bases short and J 5 bases short, with 19 bases between. This CDR3 has 17 residues. Germline V gives CDR1 SGHVS, CDR2 FQNEAQ. The CDR3 here is CASSQLSLGTNNSPLHF. The CDR3 DNA is TGTGCCAGCAGCCAATTAAGCCTCGGGACAAATAATTCACCCCTCCACTTT.

This rearrangement joins TRBV19 to TRBJ1-1, with a weak D call TRBD1 (6 bases). V dropped 6 bases and J dropped 3 bases, with 17 bases sitting between them. Looked up from germline, CDR1 is LNHDA and CDR2 is SQIVND (reference sequence). This CDR3 is built from 15 residues. For the CDR3, the DNA is TGTGCCAGTAGGATGGGGGGGACACCATACACTGAAGCTTTCTTT. The encoded protein is CASRMGGTPYTEAFF.

V is TRBV5-6 and J is TRBJ2-7; maybe TRBD1 (6 bases). CDR1 is SGHDT, CDR2 YYEEEE, per germline. V lost 2 bases and J 4 bases, leaving 13 bases between the germline ends. The CDR3 is made up of 14 amino acids. CDR3 bases: TGTGCCAGCAGCTTCGAACAGGGAGTATACGAGCAGTACTTC. This translates into CASSFEQGVYEQYF.

This clone came up once. The genes are TRBV18 and TRBJ1-6, with a weak D call TRBD1 (6 bases). The CDR3 consists of 14 residues. V gave up 5 bases and J gave up 6 bases, with 11 bases separating them. Germline V lookup: CDR1 KGHSH, CDR2 LQKENI. DNA for the CDR3: TGTGCCAGCTCAGCAACAGGGCCTAATTCACCCCTCCACTTT. Translated, it gives CASSATGPNSPLHF.

With respect to this clone: At the DNA level, this CDR3 is encoded by other sequences in the same sample as well. CDR3 DNA: TGTGCCAGCAGTGCGACAGGGGGCTATGGCTACACCTTC. Translating it yields CASSATGGYGYTF. V is TRBV25-1 and J is TRBJ1-2; TRBD1 matches at 9 bases. This CDR3 contains 13 residues. Trimming removed 4 bases from V and 4 bases from J; junction bases left unmatched: 1. Germline V gene sequence: CDR1 MGHDK, CDR2 SYGVNS.

The chain recombines TRBV14 with TRBJ1-1; 10 bases agree with TRBD1. The CDR3 consists of 15 residues. The V gene's germline CDR1 is SGHDN and CDR2 FVKESK. J lost 5 bases, V lost 5 bases, and 8 bases had no gene match. CDR3 coding DNA: TGTGCCAGCAGCTCGGGACAGGGGTCGAGGACTGAAGCTTTCTTT. Amino acids: CASSSGQGSRTEAFF. Supplemented by reference TRBV14 and TRBJ1-1, the full variable domain reads EAGVTQFPSHSVIEKGQTVTLRCDPISGHDNLYWYRRVMGKEIKFLLHFVKESKQDESGMPNNRFLAERTGGTYSTLKVQPAELEDSGVYFCASSSGQGSRTEAFFGQGTRLTVV.

The V call is TRBV19, the J call TRBJ1-1; D uncertain. V was cut by 7 bases and J by 5 bases, with 20 bases left in between. The CDR3 is made up of 15 amino acids. CDR1 LNHDA and CDR2 SQIVND come from the germline V gene (reference sequence). Here the CDR3 reads CASMNGLGRATEAFF. CDR3 in DNA: TGTGCCAGTATGAACGGATTGGGGAGGGCGACTGAAGCTTTCTTT.

V gene TRBV25-1 combines with J gene TRBJ1-6; 7 nucleotides align to TRBD1. CDR3 length equals 13 residues. Germline CDR1 MGHDK, CDR2 SYGVNS. J gave up 10 bases and V 7 bases, and 7 bases lay outside the gene matches. The CDR3 loop is CASNSGQNSPLHF. The CDR3 region has the DNA TGTGCCAGCAATTCGGGACAGAACTCACCCCTCCACTTT.

This clone was recorded only once. The same CDR3 can be traced to other DNA sequences in this sample. This chain uses TRBV18 with TRBJ1-1; TRBD1 agrees at 7 bases. Germline loops: CDR1 KGHSH, CDR2 LQKENI. V was clipped by 9 bases and J by 4 bases; unmatched bases: 14. The CDR3 is 15 residues long. CDR3: CASSRDRVGGTEAFF. Here the CDR3 DNA reads TGTGCCAGTTCAAGAGACAGGGTTGGAGGCACTGAAGCTTTCTTT.

CDR3 sequence (DNA): TGTGCCAGCAGTGAGGCGGATAACTACGAGCAGTACTTC. It is translated as CASSEADNYEQYF. The rearrangement uses TRBV2 and TRBJ2-7; D is uncertain. Germline CDR1 SNHLY, CDR2 FYNNEI. The CDR3 runs to 13 residues. Trimming pared 3 bases from V and 3 bases from J, leaving 9 bases between.

The rearrangement joins TRBV18 to TRBJ2-7; 7 bases are a match to TRBD1. This CDR3 comprises 13 residues. Per germline, CDR1 KGHSH and CDR2 LQKENI. Trimming removed 3 bases from V and 2 bases from J; junction bases left unmatched: 1. CDR3 amino acids: CASSPDRTYEQYF. Written as DNA, the CDR3 is TGTGCCAGCTCACCGGACAGGACCTACGAGCAGTACTTC.

The J gene is TRBJ1-1, the V gene TRBV7-2; D is possibly TRBD1 (5 bases). This CDR3 is built from 14 residues. Germline V lookup: CDR1 SGHTA, CDR2 FQGNSA. V was trimmed by 5 bases and J by 11 bases, leaving 21 bases between them. In nucleotides, the CDR3 is TGTGCCAGCAGCGCTGGGGCGACATCCCGAACGGCTTTCTTT. Its protein is CASSAGATSRTAFF. The whole variable domain, filled in from reference TRBV7-2 and TRBJ1-1, reads GAGVSQSPSNKVTEKGKDVELRCDPISGHTALYWYRQSLGQGLEFLIYFQGNSAPDKSGLPSDRFSAERTGGSVSTLTIQRTQQEDSAVYLCASSAGATSRTAFFGQGTRLTVV.

This chain joins TRBV27 and TRBJ2-5, with D perhaps matching TRBD1 (6 bases). Germline V gene sequence: CDR1 MNHEY, CDR2 SMNVEV (reference sequence). V was shortened by 8 bases and J by 7 bases, with 17 bases between the two germline ends. The CDR3 is 13 amino acids. Here the CDR3 reads CASGGRASPTQYF. The DNA of the CDR3 is TGTGCCAGCGGGGGCCGTGCAAGTCCGACCCAGTACTTC.

This chain links TRBV6-5 with TRBJ1-1; no firm D call. The CDR3 has 12 amino acids. CDR1 is MNHEY, CDR2 SVGAGI, per germline. The V gene lost 0 bases and the J gene lost 9 bases, with 8 bases spanning the gap. CDR3 nucleotides: TGTGCCAGCAGTTACTCGTTGACTCAAGCTTTCTTT. Its translation: CASSYSLTQAFF.

The chain uses TRBV6-5 and TRBJ2-7; the match to TRBD1 covers 9 bases. The CDR3 is made up of 14 amino acids. J was trimmed by 2 bases and V by 8 bases; bases with no gene match: 7. Germline V lookup: CDR1 MNHEY, CDR2 SVGAGI. CDR3 amino acids: CASHLDRGPYEQYF. In DNA, the CDR3 is TGTGCCAGCCACTTGGACAGGGGACCCTACGAGCAGTACTTC.

The sample holds one count of this clone. This sequence joins TRBV7-9 and TRBJ1-6; D is possibly TRBD1 (6 bases). The V end was cut by 4 bases, the J end by 7 bases, with 11 bases between. The CDR3 length is 14 residues. CDR1 is SEHNR and CDR2 is FQNEAQ in the germline V gene (reference sequence). CDR3 sequence: CASSSGTPNSPLHF. CDR3 DNA: TGTGCCAGCAGCTCGGGGACACCGAATTCACCCCTCCACTTT. The full variable domain, rest sourced from reference TRBV7-9 and TRBJ1-6, is DTGVSQNPRHKITKRGQNVTFRCDPISEHNRLYWYRQTLGQGPEFLTYFQNEAQLEKSRLLSDRFSAERPKGSFSTLEIQRTEQGDSAMYLCASSSGTPNSPLHFGNGTRLTVT.

The J gene is TRBJ2-1, the V gene TRBV7-6; 9 bases match TRBD1. Trimming cost V 5 bases and J 8 bases; bases outside gene matches: 13. CDR1 SGHVS and CDR2 FNYEAQ come from the germline V gene. CDR3 length: 16 residues. CDR3 protein: CASSRRAGTGSDEQFF. CDR3 nucleotide sequence: TGTGCCAGCAGCCGCCGGGCCGGGACAGGGAGCGATGAGCAGTTCTTC.

V and J are TRBV18 and TRBJ2-7; 7 bases match TRBD1. V lost 1 base to trimming and J lost 2 bases; unmatched junction nucleotides: 2. Germline lookup yields CDR1 KGHSH and CDR2 LQKENI. There are 14 residues in the CDR3. The CDR3 protein is CASSPRQGTYEQYF. CDR3 sequence (DNA): TGTGCCAGCTCACCACGACAGGGAACCTACGAGCAGTACTTC. Drawing the rest from reference TRBV18 and TRBJ2-7, the complete variable domain is NAGVMQNPRHLVRRRGQEARLRCSPMKGHSHVYWYRQLPEEGLKFMVYLQKENIIDESGMPKERFSAEFPKEGPSILRIQQVVRGDSAAYFCASSPRQGTYEQYFGPGTRLTVT.

The chain recombines TRBV24-1 with TRBJ2-1, with 7 bases fitting TRBD1. The CDR3 totals 13 residues. V was clipped by 5 bases and J by 9 bases; unmatched bases: 6. Germline CDR1 reads KGHDR; CDR2 reads SFDVKD. CDR3 sequence reads: CATSALDRVEQFF. The CDR3 DNA reads TGTGCCACCAGTGCCCTAGACAGGGTTGAGCAGTTCTTC.